This record looks at one T cell receptor beta chain sequence and its context. Per the authors' pipeline: Amplification of reference gene primers provided the estimated nucleated cell counts. Generated by immunoSEQ multiplex PCR, the TCRdb table keeps only in-frame clones and is missing some. V, J and clone size were drawn from that table, and D and trimming were deduced from the DNA. The sample shows 300,000 to 350,000 clones, 75% to 90% of them seen only once. This CDR3 is 15 amino acids long. Germline V gene lookup returns CDR1 LNHNV and CDR2 YYDKDF (reference sequence). Trimming took off 0 bases at V and 7 bases at J, with 15 bases between the two ends. The entry originates in a study of blood T cell repertoires in COVID-19. In the study overall: Both acute and convalescent COVID-19 samples were obtained from the United States, Italy and Spain.

Among Cohort 3 donors, those recovered had two negative PCRs, clearance, or symptom resolution. What was sequenced was PBMCs or T cells enriched from blood (not recorded which). This TCR was sampled from a man aged 30 to 39 who had recovered from COVID-19. This rearrangement joins TRBV15 to TRBJ1-2; weak D call: TRBD1 (6 bases). CDR3 sequence: CATSRDRTESFGYTF. The CDR3 bases are TGTGCCACCAGCAGAGATCGGACAGAATCTTTTGGCTACACCTTC.